This TCR beta chain was recovered during a study of CD8 T cells in Susac syndrome. CD8+ and CD4+ T cells circulating in blood were sequenced for TCR beta. RNA amounts of roughly 0.45 to 1 ug underwent reverse transcription with random hexamers. TCRdb used MiXCR to reprocess the immunoSEQ multiplex PCR reads, holding one entry per CDR3 protein. The sample records 400,000 to 550,000 distinct CDR3 sequences, more than 80% being singletons. There are 14 residues in the CDR3. The trim removed 8 bases at V and 3 bases at J, leaving 4 bases unmatched. Germline V gene data show CDR1 as SNHLY and CDR2 as FYNNEI.

The source material was CD8+ T cells from PBMCs. This receptor was obtained from a human donor with multiple sclerosis. The chain has TRBV2 and TRBJ2-1; 10 positions match TRBD1. The CDR3 protein is CASRTGGYYNEQFF. The CDR3, as DNA: TGTGCCAGCCGGACAGGGGGGTACTACAATGAGCAGTTCTTC.